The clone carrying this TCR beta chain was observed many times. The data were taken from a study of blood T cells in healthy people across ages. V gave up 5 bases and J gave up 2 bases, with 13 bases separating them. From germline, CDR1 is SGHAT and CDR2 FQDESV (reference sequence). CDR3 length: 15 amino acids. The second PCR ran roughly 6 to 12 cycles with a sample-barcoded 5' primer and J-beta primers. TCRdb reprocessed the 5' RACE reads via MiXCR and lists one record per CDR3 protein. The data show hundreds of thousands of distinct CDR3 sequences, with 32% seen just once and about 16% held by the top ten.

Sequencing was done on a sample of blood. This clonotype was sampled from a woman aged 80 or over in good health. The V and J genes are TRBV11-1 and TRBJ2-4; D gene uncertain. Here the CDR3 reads CASSPRLDPKNIQYF. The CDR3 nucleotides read TGTGCCAGCAGCCCCCGACTCGATCCCAAAAACATTCAGTACTTC.